This TCR beta chain was retrieved from a study of response to subunit inactivated influenza vaccine. Study observations and caveats: It was suggested by the authors that few new T cells are recruited by each seasonal influenza vaccination.

Unmatched junction bases numbered 5, after V lost 4 bases and J lost 10 bases. Germline V gene sequence: CDR1 SGHAT, CDR2 FQNNGV. The CDR3 spans 14 residues. This clonotype was counted at least ten times. The target antigen is unknown. TCRdb recomputed calls from the RT-PCR reads with MiXCR, one row per CDR3 protein. The sample yields almost 250,000 distinct CDR3 sequences, 9% to 15% seen once. The receptor was isolated from a man aged 45-65 years who received an inactivated influenza vaccine. The rearrangement links TRBV11-2 to TRBJ1-6; TRBD1 matches 9 bases. The sequenced sample was non-naive T cells sorted from PBMCs, obtained 14 to 15 days before vaccination. CDR3 loop: CASSSTGGGSPLHF. The CDR3 DNA reads TGTGCCAGCAGCTCGACAGGGGGGGGATCACCCCTCCACTTT.